This T cell receptor beta chain derives from a study of T cell repertoires in cytomegalovirus infection. Study overall: Newly reported HLA-C-restricted and thoroughly characterized HLA-B-restricted CMV epitopes were employed. CMV infection together with matching HLA type was indicated by public TCR beta signatures.

Overall study findings and caveats: Cumulated frequencies of public TCR beta families served to identify carriers of CMV plus the relevant HLA. It was HLA-C-restricted CMV-specific TCR beta clonotypes that dominated the response ex vivo.

The CDR3 runs 15 residues. Germline CDR1 reads SGHVT; CDR2 reads SQSDAQ. Between the trimmed V and J ends, which lost 4 bases and 2 bases, there was a span of 11 bases. Via MiXCR, TCRdb re-called the reads, giving one row per CDR3 protein. The sample contains roughly 150,000 distinct CDR3 sequences, more than 30% of which appear only once. Comments on this clonotype: What it binds is unknown.

This clonotype was sampled from a human donor in good health (CMV status not recorded). Some clones in this sample may be carry-over from other donors' samples. Sequencing was performed on CD8+ T cells from cultured PBMCs, taken from culture after CMV antigen stimulation. The chain joins TRBV7-4 to TRBJ1-4; TRBD1 is a possible D gene (5 bases). The DNA for the CDR3 is TGTGCCAGCAGCTCCCCCGGGGGGACTAATGAAAAACTGTTTTTT. This codes for CASSSPGGTNEKLFF.